Below, 7 T cell receptor beta chains from the same sample are listed, as sequenced in a study of OX40 agonist ivuxolimab in advanced cancers. The method was immunoSEQ multiplex PCR; TCRdb's version includes in-frame clones alone and lacks a portion of them. Of tens of thousands of clones in the sample, around 85% were seen once. The starting material was CD4+ or CD8+ T cells sorted from blood, obtained in a trial of the OX40 agonist ivuxolimab. The receptor source for this set is an adult with an advanced solid tumor such as melanoma, head and neck, liver or kidney cancer.

The chain recombines TRBV4-2 with TRBJ1-2; no reliable D call. This CDR3 contains 15 residues. CDR1 LGHNA and CDR2 YNFKEQ come from the germline V gene. V dropped 1 base and J dropped 4 bases, with 13 bases sitting between them. The CDR3 sequence is CASSQGVWAGYGYTF. The CDR3, as DNA: TGTGCCAGCAGCCAAGGGGTGTGGGCTGGCTATGGCTACACCTTC.

This clone was observed a single time. The chain combines TRBV5-6 with TRBJ2-5; D is perhaps TRBD1 (6 bases). The CDR3 spans 14 residues. From germline, CDR1 is SGHDT and CDR2 YYEEEE. The V end lost 7 bases, the J end lost 2 bases, and 15 bases lay between the germline ends. CDR3 sequence (DNA): TGTGCCAGCTACAAACAGGGCCGTCAAGAGACCCAGTACTTC. As protein: CASYKQGRQETQYF.

This clone was picked up a small number of times. This chain uses TRBV28 with TRBJ2-1; 9 bases align to TRBD2. This CDR3 is built from 15 residues. Losses at the gene ends were 2 bases for V and 8 bases for J; bases not matched to a gene: 7. CDR1 MDHEN and CDR2 SYDVKM come from the germline V gene. CDR3 DNA sequence: TGTGCCAGCAGTTTACTAGCGGGAAATCGACATGAGCAGTTCTTC. This encodes CASSLLAGNRHEQFF.

The chain joins TRBV7-2 to TRBJ2-5, with D perhaps TRBD1 (6 bases). The CDR3 loop spans 14 amino acids. The V gene lost 4 bases and the J gene lost 5 bases, with 14 bases spanning the gap. Germline CDR1 reads SGHTA; CDR2 reads FQGNSA. The chain's CDR3 is CASSSYREGETQYF. The CDR3, as DNA: TGTGCCAGCAGCTCCTACAGGGAAGGCGAGACCCAGTACTTC.

This rearrangement joins TRBV18 to TRBJ1-4; 8 bases are shared with TRBD1. Germline V gene data show CDR1 as KGHSH and CDR2 as LQKENI. This CDR3 contains 18 residues. V lost 4 bases to trimming and J lost 6 bases; unmatched junction nucleotides: 16. The chain's CDR3 is CASSQYSGQGAPDEKLFF. DNA for the CDR3: TGTGCCAGCTCACAATATTCTGGACAGGGCGCGCCCGATGAAAAACTGTTTTTT.

The chain links TRBV30 to TRBJ2-7, with 12 bases that match TRBD2. This CDR3 has 17 amino acids. Germline V lookup: CDR1 GTSNPN, CDR2 SVGIG (reference sequence). Trimming cost V 1 base and J 3 bases; bases outside gene matches: 10. CDR3 coding DNA: TGTGCCTGGAGTGGCCCGAGACTAGCGGGAGCCCTCTACGAGCAGTACTTC. The encoded protein is CAWSGPRLAGALYEQYF. Full variable domain (missing parts from reference TRBV30 and TRBJ2-7): SQTIHQWPATLVQPVGSPLSLECTVEGTSNPNLYWYRQAAGRGLQLLFYSVGIGQISSEVPQNLSASRPQDRQFILSSKKLLLSDSGFYLCAWSGPRLAGALYEQYFGPGTRLTVT.

CDR3 residues: CASSSGQGVGGPAYEQYF. The CDR3 DNA is TGTGCCAGCAGCTCTGGACAGGGGGTTGGTGGACCCGCCTACGAGCAGTACTTC. This rearrangement joins TRBV7-9 to TRBJ2-7; 10 positions match TRBD1. The CDR3 is 18 amino acids. The V gene's germline CDR1 is SEHNR and CDR2 FQNEAQ (reference sequence). J lost 2 bases, V lost 4 bases, and 14 bases had no gene match. Combining the CDR3 with reference TRBV7-9 and TRBJ2-7 gives the whole variable domain DTGVSQNPRHKITKRGQNVTFRCDPISEHNRLYWYRQTLGQGPEFLTYFQNEAQLEKSRLLSDRFSAERPKGSFSTLEIQRTEQGDSAMYLCASSSGQGVGGPAYEQYFGPGTRLTVT.